This T cell receptor (beta chain) was captured in a study of OX40 agonist ivuxolimab in advanced cancers. Study results and caveats: At 0.1-3.0 mg/kg, partial responders had clonal expansion among the lowest observed.

Exclusion of a patient followed from autoimmune disease history or systemic immunosuppression. This clone occurred once. Its specificity is unknown. This CDR3 is built from 17 residues. V was trimmed by 4 bases and J by 0 bases, leaving 18 bases between them. Germline CDR1 and CDR2: ENHRY and SYGVKD. The assay was immunoSEQ multiplex PCR, and TCRdb's table has in-frame clones only and misses some. Among just under 80,000 clones listed, 84% were seen once. The sample here was CD4+ or CD8+ T cells sorted from blood, taken in a trial of the OX40 agonist ivuxolimab. The source is an adult with an advanced solid tumor such as melanoma, head and neck, liver or kidney cancer. This sequence joins TRBV10-3 and TRBJ1-1; D ambiguous. The CDR3 DNA reads as TGTGCCATCAGTGCGCGAGTGCTGGAAGAGGTGAACACTGAAGCTTTCTTT. Its translation: CAISARVLEEVNTEAFF.